The 15 T cell receptor beta chains below were found in one sample sequenced in a study of metastatic and nonmetastatic thyroid tumors. Thyroid surgery was performed in patients who had received no treatment beforehand. TCRdb re-called clones via MiXCR from the PCR reads. The sample gives several thousand clones, roughly 14% of which show up once; around 6% is in the top ten. Sequencing input: blood. These receptors were obtained from a female donor with papillary thyroid cancer or a benign thyroid nodule (not recorded which). Some clones in this sample may be carry-over from other donors' samples.

This clone is classed as medium-sized. The rearrangement links TRBV6-4 to TRBJ1-6, with D hard to call. The CDR3 is 15 amino acids. Trimming pared 3 bases from V and 17 bases from J, leaving 23 bases between. Germline V gene data show CDR1 as MRHNA and CDR2 as SNTAGT. CDR3 sequence: CASSDWVRSNSGFHF. CDR3 in DNA: TGTGCCAGCAGTGATTGGGTCAGATCAAATTCAGGATTCCACTTT.

This clone was counted only a few times. The gene calls are TRBV6-1 and TRBJ1-5; TRBD1 matches at 8 bases. V lost 3 bases and J lost 6; bases outside the gene matches: 7. This CDR3 has 15 amino acids. The germline V gene encodes CDR1 MNHNS and CDR2 SASEGT. CDR3 in amino acids: CASSETGAPGQPQHF. DNA of the CDR3: TGTGCCAGCAGTGAGACAGGGGCCCCGGGTCAGCCCCAGCATTTT.

In this sample, this clone is medium-sized. This sequence joins TRBV7-2 and TRBJ1-2; a possible D gene is TRBD1 (5 bases). The CDR3 sequence is 13 residues long. CDR1 is SGHTA, CDR2 FQGNSA, per germline. The V end lost 7 bases, the J end lost 5 bases, and 14 bases lay between the germline ends. In nucleotides, the CDR3 is TGTGCCAGCAACCCGGGGCGTTTGTATGGCTACACCTTC. Amino acids: CASNPGRLYGYTF.

This clone has at least ten counts. The rearrangement joins TRBV7-8 to TRBJ2-5, with D possibly matching TRBD2 (6 bases). V lost 1 base to trimming and J lost 2 bases, with 20 bases between them. The CDR3 loop spans 18 amino acids. The germline V gene has CDR1 SGHVS and CDR2 FQNEAQ. The CDR3 DNA reads as TGTGCCAGCAGCTTAGATTTATTGGCTAGCGCTCAACAAGAGACCCAGTACTTC. Translation gives CASSLDLLASAQQETQYF.

Relative to its sample, this clone is medium-sized. The chain links TRBV28 to TRBJ1-3; TRBD1 matches at 9 bases. Germline loops: CDR1 MDHEN, CDR2 SYDVKM. This CDR3 is 15 amino acids long. V lost 5 bases to trimming and J lost 7 bases; unmatched junction nucleotides: 9. This CDR3 reads CASSTTGGFGNTIYF. CDR3 bases: TGTGCCAGCAGTACAACAGGGGGCTTCGGGAACACCATATATTTT.

The chain uses TRBV18 and TRBJ2-3; D ambiguous. In germline, CDR1 is KGHSH, CDR2 LQKENI. This CDR3 has 15 amino acids. V lost 3 bases, J lost 0 bases, and 10 bases lay in between. The CDR3 reads CASSPVYTSTDTQYF. The CDR3 DNA is TGTGCCAGCTCACCCGTTTATACTAGCACAGATACGCAGTATTTT.

The CDR3 sequence is CATSSPHVRRDSNTGELFF. Written as DNA, the CDR3 is TGTGCCACCAGCAGTCCCCACGTCCGCCGGGACAGTAACACCGGGGAGCTGTTTTTT. J is TRBJ2-2 and V is TRBV15, with 7 bases matching TRBD1. CDR3 size: 19 residues. Germline-derived CDR1 and CDR2 are LNHNV and YYDKDF (reference sequence). J was trimmed by 2 bases and V by 3 bases; bases with no gene match: 15.

This clone was picked up a small number of times. The chain is built from TRBV15 and TRBJ1-2; tentative D call: TRBD1 (5 bases). Germline V gene sequence: CDR1 LNHNV, CDR2 YYDKDF (reference sequence). The CDR3 is 15 amino acids. Trimming cost V 4 bases and J 2 bases, with 14 bases left between them. The chain's CDR3 is CATSIRDGRNYGYTF. In DNA form, the CDR3 reads TGTGCCACCAGCATAAGGGACGGCCGAAACTATGGCTACACCTTC.

This clone was observed a few times. The genes are TRBV6-1 and TRBJ1-1; D is perhaps TRBD1 (6 bases). There are 12 residues in the CDR3. V lost 7 bases, J lost 10 bases, and 16 bases lay in between. CDR1 is MNHNS, CDR2 SASEGT, per germline. In DNA, the CDR3 is TGTGCCAGCACCCCCGAGGGAGGGGGAGCTTTCTTT. As protein: CASTPEGGGAFF.

CDR3 DNA sequence: TGTGCCAGCAGTTACTCAATCGGCGGGGCACAAACCTACGAGCAGTACTTC. Amino acids: CASSYSIGGAQTYEQYF. The V gene is TRBV6-6, the J gene TRBJ2-7; the D gene is possibly TRBD2 (6 bases). The V gene's germline CDR1 is MNHNY and CDR2 SVGAGI (reference sequence). Trimming stripped 0 bases from V and 2 bases from J, with 17 bases between. The CDR3 consists of 17 residues.

This clone counts as medium-sized (0.01 to 0.1%). The CDR3 loop reads CASSSQGDGYGYTF. The CDR3 DNA reads TGTGCCAGCAGCTCGCAGGGTGACGGCTATGGCTACACCTTC. The chain carries TRBV7-9 and TRBJ1-2; tentative D call: TRBD1 (5 bases). Between the trimmed V and J ends, which lost 4 bases and 4 bases, there was a span of 13 bases. This CDR3 has 14 residues. CDR1 SEHNR and CDR2 FQNEAQ come from the germline V gene (reference sequence).

The CDR3 spells CASSPGTSGLTDTQYF. In nucleotides, the CDR3 is TGTGCCAGCAGTCCGGGGACTAGCGGCCTCACAGATACGCAGTATTTT. J is TRBJ2-3 and V is TRBV12-3 or TRBV12-4; 11 bases fit TRBD2. V gave up 5 bases and J gave up 2 bases; unmatched junction bases: 6. This CDR3 is built from 16 residues.

This clone was seen many times. The chain links TRBV7-9 to TRBJ2-5; 11 bases are a match to TRBD1. CDR1 is SEHNR, CDR2 FQNEAQ, per germline (reference sequence). V lost 5 bases to trimming and J lost 1 base; unmatched junction nucleotides: 3. The CDR3 totals 15 residues. The CDR3: CASSGGTGGQETQYF. The CDR3 DNA is TGTGCCAGCAGCGGGGGGACAGGGGGCCAAGAGACCCAGTACTTC.

This clone was counted only a few times. The chain employs TRBV6-2 or TRBV6-3 and TRBJ1-2; D unresolved. Germline CDR1 is MNHEY and CDR2 is SVGEGT. There are 14 residues in the CDR3. Trimming took 4 bases from V and 0 from J, leaving 9 bases between them. The CDR3 sequence is CASSSPKANYGYTF. The CDR3, as DNA: TGTGCCAGCAGTTCCCCTAAGGCTAACTATGGCTACACCTTC.

The table lists this clone with many counts. This rearrangement joins TRBV4-1 to TRBJ2-7; 13 nucleotides align to TRBD2. Germline V gene data show CDR1 as MGHRA and CDR2 as YSYEKL. This CDR3 is 15 amino acids long. J was trimmed by 5 bases and V by 6 bases; bases with no gene match: 7. The CDR3 sequence is CASREGLAGYNEQYF. CDR3 DNA sequence: TGCGCCAGCAGAGAGGGACTAGCGGGGTATAACGAGCAGTACTTC.